These 3 T cell receptor beta chains came from one sample sequenced in a study of T cells in tumors after PD-1 blockade. Libraries were prepared by immunoSEQ multiplex PCR; TCRdb keeps only in-frame clonotypes and omits some of them. The sample has 45,000 to 60,000 clones, roughly three quarters seen once; the top ten hold roughly a sixth. The starting material was PBMCs, obtained before anti-PD-1 treatment. Every receptor here comes from a human donor with basal cell carcinoma.

The J gene is TRBJ2-1, the V gene TRBV11-1; 10 nucleotides agree with TRBD1. CDR1 SGHAT and CDR2 FQDESV come from the germline V gene (reference sequence). The V segment lost 5 bases and the J segment 8 bases; nucleotides outside the gene matches: 3. The CDR3 totals 13 residues. CDR3 sequence: CASSQDRGHEQFF. In DNA, the CDR3 is TGTGCCAGCAGCCAAGACAGGGGGCATGAGCAGTTCTTC.

The rearrangement uses TRBV6-5 and TRBJ2-5, with 10 bases fitting TRBD1. The V gene's germline CDR1 is MNHEY and CDR2 SVGAGI. With V trimmed by 6 bases and J by 2 bases, 6 bases remained unmatched. The CDR3 sequence is 15 residues long. The CDR3 coding sequence is TGTGCCAGCAGCAAGGACAGGGGGAGGCAAGAGACCCAGTACTTC. Amino acids: CASSKDRGRQETQYF.

The V and J genes are TRBV3-1 (or the pseudogene TRBV3-2) and TRBJ1-4, with D perhaps matching TRBD1 (5 bases). The CDR3 loop spans 17 amino acids. Deletions cut 6 bases from V and 2 bases from J, with 19 bases between. From germline, CDR1 is LGHDT and CDR2 YNNKEL (reference sequence). CDR3 coding DNA: TGTGCCAGCAGGCCAAGAATAAAAGGGACCACTAATGAAAAACTGTTTTTT. This encodes CASRPRIKGTTNEKLFF.